Sequencing of this TCR beta chain was carried out in a study of T cell changes during pregnancy in multiple sclerosis. The protocol was immunoSEQ multiplex PCR, while the TCRdb copy is restricted to in-frame clones and leaves out a portion. This table holds roughly 70,000 clones, 85% to 95% found once. The TCR sequence derives from a female donor in good health, enrolled as a control in a pregnancy study. The sequencing here drew on peripheral blood, taken in the third trimester of pregnancy.

The DNA of the CDR3 is TGTGCCACCCTCGGTGGGGAGGCTAACACTGAAGCTTTCTTT. The encoded protein is CATLGGEANTEAFF. The chain uses TRBV19 and TRBJ1-1, with unresolved D. The germline V and J ends were trimmed by 10 bases and 2 bases, with 17 bases remaining between them. This CDR3 contains 14 residues. From germline, CDR1 is LNHDA and CDR2 SQIVND (reference sequence).